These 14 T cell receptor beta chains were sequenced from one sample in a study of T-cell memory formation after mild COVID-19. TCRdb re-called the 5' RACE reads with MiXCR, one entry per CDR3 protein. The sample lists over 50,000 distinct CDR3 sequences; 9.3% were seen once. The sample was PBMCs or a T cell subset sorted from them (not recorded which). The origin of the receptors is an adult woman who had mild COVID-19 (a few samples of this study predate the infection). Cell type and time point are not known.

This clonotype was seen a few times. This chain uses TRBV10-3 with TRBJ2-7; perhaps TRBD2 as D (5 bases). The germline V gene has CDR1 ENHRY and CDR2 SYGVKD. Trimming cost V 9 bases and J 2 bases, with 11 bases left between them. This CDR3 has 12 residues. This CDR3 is CAIAGVTYEQYF. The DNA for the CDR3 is TGTGCCATAGCCGGGGTAACCTACGAGCAGTACTTC.

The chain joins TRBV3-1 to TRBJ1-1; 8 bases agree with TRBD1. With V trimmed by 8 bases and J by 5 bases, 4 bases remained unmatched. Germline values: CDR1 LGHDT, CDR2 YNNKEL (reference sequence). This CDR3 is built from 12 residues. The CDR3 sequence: CASRRTGTEAFF. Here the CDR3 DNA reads TGTGCCAGCCGACGGACAGGGACTGAAGCTTTCTTT.

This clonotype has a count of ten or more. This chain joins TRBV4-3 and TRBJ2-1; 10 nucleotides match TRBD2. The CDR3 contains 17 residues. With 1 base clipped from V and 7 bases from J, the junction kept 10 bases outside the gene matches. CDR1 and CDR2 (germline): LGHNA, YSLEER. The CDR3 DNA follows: TGCGCCAGCAGCCAAGCTGCTAGCGGGAGAGTAGGGAATGAGCAGTTCTTC. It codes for CASSQAASGRVGNEQFF.

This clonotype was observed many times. DNA for the CDR3: TGTGCCATCAGTGATTCGGGGAACTATGGCTACACCTTC. It is translated as CAISDSGNYGYTF. The J gene is TRBJ1-2, the V gene TRBV10-3; D is unresolved. This CDR3 has 13 residues. The germline V and J ends were trimmed by 3 bases and 2 bases, with 7 bases remaining between them. CDR1 ENHRY and CDR2 SYGVKD come from the germline V gene.

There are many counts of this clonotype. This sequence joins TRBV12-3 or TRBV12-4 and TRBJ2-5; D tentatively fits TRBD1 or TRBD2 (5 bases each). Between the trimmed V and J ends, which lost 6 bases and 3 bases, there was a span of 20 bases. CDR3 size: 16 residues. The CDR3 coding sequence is TGTGCCAGCAGCCTCTTCCCTGTGGGGACCAAAGAGACCCAGTACTTC. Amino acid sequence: CASSLFPVGTKETQYF.

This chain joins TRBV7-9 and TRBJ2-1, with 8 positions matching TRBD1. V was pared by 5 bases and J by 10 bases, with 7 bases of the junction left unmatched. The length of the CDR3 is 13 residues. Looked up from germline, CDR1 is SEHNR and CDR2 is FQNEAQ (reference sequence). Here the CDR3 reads CASSATDREEQFF. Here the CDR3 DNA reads TGTGCCAGCAGCGCCACGGACAGGGAGGAGCAGTTCTTC.

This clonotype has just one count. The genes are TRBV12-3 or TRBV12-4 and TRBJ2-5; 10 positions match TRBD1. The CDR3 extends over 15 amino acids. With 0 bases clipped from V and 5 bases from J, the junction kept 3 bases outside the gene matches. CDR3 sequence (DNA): TGTGCCAGCAGTTTAGCGGGACAGGGGTACGAGACCCAGTACTTC. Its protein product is CASSLAGQGYETQYF.

As DNA, the CDR3 is TGTGCCAGGGGTCCAGGGGGCGCAGGCTCCTACGAGCAGTACTTC. It encodes CARGPGGAGSYEQYF. The rearrangement links TRBV4-2 to TRBJ2-7; 8 nucleotides match TRBD1. In germline, CDR1 is LGHNA, CDR2 YNFKEQ. This CDR3 spans 15 amino acids. The junction had 10 bases not matched to a gene; V was cut back by 9 bases and J by 0 bases.

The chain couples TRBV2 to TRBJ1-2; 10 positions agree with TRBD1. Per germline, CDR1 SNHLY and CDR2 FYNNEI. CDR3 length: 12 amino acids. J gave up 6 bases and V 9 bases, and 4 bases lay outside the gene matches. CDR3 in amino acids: CASRQGANGYTF. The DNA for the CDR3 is TGTGCCAGTAGACAGGGGGCGAATGGCTACACCTTC.

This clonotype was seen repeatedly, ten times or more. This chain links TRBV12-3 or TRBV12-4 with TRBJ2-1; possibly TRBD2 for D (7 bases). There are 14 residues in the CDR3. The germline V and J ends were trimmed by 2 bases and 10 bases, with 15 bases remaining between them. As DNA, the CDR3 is TGTGCCAGCAGTTTACGGCGGGGGCCCTGGGAGCAGTTCTTC. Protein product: CASSLRRGPWEQFF.

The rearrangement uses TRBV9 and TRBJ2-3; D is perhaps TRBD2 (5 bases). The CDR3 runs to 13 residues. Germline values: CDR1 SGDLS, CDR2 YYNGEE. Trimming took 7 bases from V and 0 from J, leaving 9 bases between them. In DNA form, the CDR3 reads TGTGCCAGCGCCCGGACTAGCACAGATACGCAGTATTTT. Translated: CASARTSTDTQYF.

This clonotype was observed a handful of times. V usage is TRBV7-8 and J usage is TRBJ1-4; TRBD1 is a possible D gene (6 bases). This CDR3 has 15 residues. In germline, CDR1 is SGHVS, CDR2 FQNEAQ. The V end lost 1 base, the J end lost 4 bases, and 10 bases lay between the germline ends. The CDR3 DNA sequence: TGTGCCAGCAGCTTAGGAGGGGGGGGTAATGAAAAACTGTTTTTT. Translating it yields CASSLGGGGNEKLFF. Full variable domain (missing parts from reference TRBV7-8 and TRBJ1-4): GAGVSQSPRYKVAKRGQDVALRCDPISGHVSLFWYQQALGQGPEFLTYFQNEAQLDKSGLPSDRFFAERPEGSVSTLKIQRTQQEDSAVYLCASSLGGGGNEKLFFGSGTQLSVL.

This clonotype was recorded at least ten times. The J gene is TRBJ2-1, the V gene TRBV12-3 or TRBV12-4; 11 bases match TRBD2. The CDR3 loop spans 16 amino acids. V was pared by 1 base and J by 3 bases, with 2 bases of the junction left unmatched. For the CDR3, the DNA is TGTGCCAGCAGTTTAGGACTAGCGGGGCTCTACAATGAGCAGTTCTTC. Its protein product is CASSLGLAGLYNEQFF.

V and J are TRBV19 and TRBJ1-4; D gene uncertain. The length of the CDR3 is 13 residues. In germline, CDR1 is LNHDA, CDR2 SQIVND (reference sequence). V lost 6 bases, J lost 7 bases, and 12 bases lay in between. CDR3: CASSSTRGEKLFF. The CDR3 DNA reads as TGTGCCAGTAGCTCCACCCGGGGTGAAAAACTGTTTTTT.